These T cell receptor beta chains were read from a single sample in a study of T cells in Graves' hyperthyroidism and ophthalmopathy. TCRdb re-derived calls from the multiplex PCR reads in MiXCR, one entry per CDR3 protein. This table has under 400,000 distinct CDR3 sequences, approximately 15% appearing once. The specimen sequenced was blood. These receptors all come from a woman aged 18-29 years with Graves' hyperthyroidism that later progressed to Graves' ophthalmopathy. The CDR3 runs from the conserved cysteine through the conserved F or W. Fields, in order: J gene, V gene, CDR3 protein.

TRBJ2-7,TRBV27,CASSSGHEQYF
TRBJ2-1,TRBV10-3,CAIRGAGGPSGSEQFF
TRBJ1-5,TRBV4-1,CASSLDPRNQPQHF
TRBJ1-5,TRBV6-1,CASSMGMGVNQPQHF
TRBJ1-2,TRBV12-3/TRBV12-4,CASSTQGMSNYGYTF
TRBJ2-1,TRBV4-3,CASSQDGAGSNEQFF
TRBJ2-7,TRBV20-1,CSASAGALYEQYF
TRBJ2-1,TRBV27,CASSRASANEQFF
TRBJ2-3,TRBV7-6,CASSLEVSGGLDTQYF
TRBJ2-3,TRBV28,CASSPPLPSTDTQYF
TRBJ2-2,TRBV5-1,CASSGKTRTDTGELFF
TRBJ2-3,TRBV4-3,CASTRSLGGDGTDTQYF
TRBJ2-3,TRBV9,CASSVGTDTQYF
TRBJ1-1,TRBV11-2,CASSVHQGGNTEAFF
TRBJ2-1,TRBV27,CASSFSPGRYNEQFF
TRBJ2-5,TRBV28,CASSLAGGSWEETQYF
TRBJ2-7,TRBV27,CASSFFGGQTYEQYF
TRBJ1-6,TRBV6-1,CATGTGGYNSPLHF
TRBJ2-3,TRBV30,CAWSLGEGLTDTQYF
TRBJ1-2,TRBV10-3,CAISGQGADGYTF
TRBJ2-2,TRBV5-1,CASSGGSNSGELFF
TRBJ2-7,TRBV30,CAWRGQGSHEQYF
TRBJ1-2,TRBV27,CASSPGTGNGYTF
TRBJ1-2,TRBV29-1,CSERDRRGYTF
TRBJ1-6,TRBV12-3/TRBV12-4,CASRRTGINSPLHF
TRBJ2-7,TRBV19,CATQGHSYEQYF
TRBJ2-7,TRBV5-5,CASSPSPGTSYEQYF
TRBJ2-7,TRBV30,CAWRRLPTYYEQYF
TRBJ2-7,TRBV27,CASSLRPGTGSYEQYF
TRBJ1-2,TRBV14,CASSRRTGNYGYTF
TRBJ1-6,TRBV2,CASRGQESSYNSPLHF
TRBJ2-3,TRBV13,CASSPPTDRGDTQYF
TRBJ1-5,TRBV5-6,CASSLTGGDQPQHF
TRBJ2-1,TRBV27,CASSLSIEGYEQFF
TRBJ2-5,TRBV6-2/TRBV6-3,CASGLNQETQYF
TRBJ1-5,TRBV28,CASSPVGSGEQPQHF
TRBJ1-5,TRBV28,CASTDRASVQPQHF
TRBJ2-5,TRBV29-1,CSVEDRGTTQYF
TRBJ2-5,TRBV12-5,CASGSTSSPQETQYF
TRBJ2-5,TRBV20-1,CSALARQGEETQYF
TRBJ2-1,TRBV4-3,CASSRGPNNEQFF